The clone carrying this T cell receptor (beta chain) was seen a single time. Its antigen is unidentified. This CDR3 comprises 14 residues. In germline, CDR1 is MNHEY, CDR2 SMNVEV (reference sequence). V was cut by 7 bases and J by 7 bases, with 16 bases left in between. This sample was included in a study of cytomegalovirus exposure and HLA in healthy donors. General study results and limits: Donors belonging to an Asian-associated ancestry cluster reportedly showed fewer N-insertions in productive TCRs than the approximately 700-donor mean, according to what a later analysis found. Researchers reported that a few CMV-associated chains were confirmed in vitro as CMV antigen-specific. In an earlier analysis, productive rearrangement rates for most beta V segments clustered near 87% or 30%. It was about 150 TCR beta chains that were listed as cytomegalovirus-associated.

Primers included in the PCR were 60 Vbeta and 13 Jbeta primers. Assay used: immunoSEQ multiplex PCR; TCRdb lists only in-frame clones, some missing. The data hold over 200,000 clones, with more than 75% observed a single time. The V gene is TRBV27, the J gene TRBJ1-4; maybe TRBD1 (6 bases). The sequence came from a human donor in good health. Sequencing was done on a sample of PBMCs. CDR3 residues: CASKTQGLGEKLFF. In nucleotides, the CDR3 is TGTGCCAGCAAAACACAGGGATTGGGTGAAAAACTGTTTTTT. The variable domain in full, with the rest retrieved from reference TRBV27 and TRBJ1-4, is EAQVTQNPRYLITVTGKKLTVTCSQNMNHEYMSWYRQDPGLGLRQIYYSMNVEVTDKGDVPEGYKVSRKEKRNFPLILESPSPNQTSLYFCASKTQGLGEKLFFGSGTQLSVL.